What follows is one T cell receptor (beta chain) and its context. Antigen unknown. The data derive from a study of cytomegalovirus exposure and HLA in healthy donors. General study points: Whilst most TCR sequences proved rare, a subset of public TCRs occurred across many donors. As was reported, the classifier diagnosed cytomegalovirus status with high specificity and sensitivity. It was approximately 170 TCR beta chains that were listed as cytomegalovirus-associated.

The germline V gene encodes CDR1 SGHTA and CDR2 FQGNSA. This CDR3 is built from 14 residues. The V end lost 4 bases, the J end lost 0 bases, and 9 bases lay between the germline ends. Sequenced by immunoSEQ multiplex PCR; TCRdb stores in-frame clones only, minus some. Of 200,000 or so clones listed, just over 85% are singletons. The sample taken for sequencing was PBMCs. This sequence joins TRBV7-2 and TRBJ1-2, with D perhaps TRBD1 (5 bases). This clonotype was obtained from a woman aged 18-29 years in good health and CMV-seronegative. CDR3 in DNA: TGTGCCAGCAGCTCGTGGGGCGCTAACTATGGCTACACCTTC. This gives the protein CASSSWGANYGYTF.